This T cell receptor beta chain comes out of a study of T cell repertoires in urothelial bladder cancer. V was cut by 4 bases and J by 4 bases, with 19 bases left in between. Germline V gives CDR1 SGHRS, CDR2 YFSETQ. The CDR3 spans 16 residues. Data came from immunoSEQ multiplex PCR; TCRdb stores just in-frame clones and leaves some out. The top ten hold 5.5% to 8% of the sample, which has under 13,000 clones, 68% seen once. Material for sequencing was tumor-infiltrating cells from bladder cancer. The chain links TRBV5-1 to TRBJ2-3; weak D call: TRBD2 (6 bases). This sequence was found in a human donor with a benign inflammatory bladder lesion. The CDR3 sequence is CASSPGSAGRPDTQYF. DNA of the CDR3: TGCGCCAGCAGCCCCGGCTCGGCGGGGAGGCCAGATACGCAGTATTTT.